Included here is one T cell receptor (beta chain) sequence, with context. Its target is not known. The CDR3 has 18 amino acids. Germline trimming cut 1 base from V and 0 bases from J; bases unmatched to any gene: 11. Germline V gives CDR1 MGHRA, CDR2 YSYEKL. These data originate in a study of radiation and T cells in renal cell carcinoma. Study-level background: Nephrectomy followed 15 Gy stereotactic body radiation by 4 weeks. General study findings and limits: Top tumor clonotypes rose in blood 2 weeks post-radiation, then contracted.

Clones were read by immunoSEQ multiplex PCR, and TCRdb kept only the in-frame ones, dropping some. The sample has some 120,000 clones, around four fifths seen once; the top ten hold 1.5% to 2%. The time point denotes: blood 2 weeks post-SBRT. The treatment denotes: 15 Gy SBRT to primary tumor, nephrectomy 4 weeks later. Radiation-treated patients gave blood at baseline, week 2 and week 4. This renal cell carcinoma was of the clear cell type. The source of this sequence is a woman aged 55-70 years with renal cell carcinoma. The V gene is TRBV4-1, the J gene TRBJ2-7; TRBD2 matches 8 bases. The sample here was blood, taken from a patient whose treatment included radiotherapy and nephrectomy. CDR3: CASSQASGPTFSSYEQYF. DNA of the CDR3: TGCGCCAGCAGCCAAGCTAGCGGGCCAACCTTTAGCTCCTACGAGCAGTACTTC.